Listed below are T cell receptor beta chains from one sample, sequenced in a study of PD-1 blockade in classical Hodgkin lymphoma. Generated by immunoSEQ multiplex PCR, the TCRdb table keeps only in-frame clones and is missing some. The sample gives 64,000 or so clones, less than 95% of which show up once; approximately 10% is in the top ten. The sample in question was peripheral blood mononuclear cells (PBMCs), obtained before the fourth cycle of nivolumab. The receptor source for this set is a human donor with classical Hodgkin lymphoma. Each CDR3 is given with its conserved first and last residue. A D gene is named only where the DNA matches it firmly. Size values are once, few and many counts, or a class for expanded clones, and some rows have none.

length | size | D | J | V | CDR3 | DNA
13 | . | . | TRBJ2-1 | TRBV7-6 | CASSGTAYNEQFF | TGTGCCAGCAGCGGGACTGCCTACAATGAGCAGTTCTTC
13 | . | . | TRBJ2-1 | TRBV5-4 | CASSLVSDNEQFF | TGTGCCAGCAGCTTGGTATCGGATAATGAGCAGTTCTTC
12 | few | . | TRBJ1-1 | TRBV30 | CAWSRFQTEAFF | TGTGCCTGGAGCCGCTTCCAAACTGAAGCTTTCTTT
13 | . | . | TRBJ1-2 | TRBV2 | CASSTGGGYGYTF | TGTGCCAGCAGCACCGGGGGGGGCTATGGCTACACCTTC
15 | few | TRBD1 | TRBJ1-1 | TRBV4-2 | CASSQEAGGSAEAFF | TGTGCCAGCAGCCAAGAGGCAGGGGGATCTGCTGAAGCTTTCTTT
13 | . | . | TRBJ1-2 | TRBV5-6 | CASSPQLNYGYTF | TGTGCCAGCAGCCCGCAGCTTAACTATGGCTACACCTTC
14 | . | . | TRBJ1-1 | TRBV6-1 | CASREQVAHTEAFF | TGTGCCAGCAGAGAACAGGTAGCCCACACTGAAGCTTTCTTT
14 | . | . | TRBJ2-5 | TRBV19 | CASSPPGEVKTQYF | TGTGCCAGTAGTCCCCCGGGAGAAGTTAAGACCCAGTACTTC
15 | . | TRBD2 | TRBJ2-1 | TRBV7-9 | CASSLASGALREQFF | TGTGCCAGCAGCTTAGCTAGCGGGGCGCTCAGGGAGCAGTTCTTC
14 | . | . | TRBJ2-5 | TRBV21-1 | CASSIRTVEETQYF | TGTGCCAGCAGCATACGGACAGTTGAAGAGACCCAGTACTTC
15 | . | . | TRBJ1-4 | TRBV7-8 | CASSQVPATNEKLFF | TGTGCCAGCAGCCAAGTCCCTGCAACTAATGAAAAACTGTTTTTT
14 | . | . | TRBJ1-1 | TRBV2 | CASSDFPLNTEAFF | TGTGCCAGCAGCGATTTCCCCCTGAACACTGAAGCTTTCTTT
16 | . | . | TRBJ2-1 | TRBV7-2 | CASSLADTGIQNEQFF | TGTGCCAGCAGCTTAGCTGATACGGGGATACAGAATGAGCAGTTCTTC
15 | . | . | TRBJ2-7 | TRBV5-1 | CASSLGAGGTYEQYF | TGCGCCAGCAGCTTGGGGGCAGGGGGGACGTACGAGCAGTACTTC
15 | . | . | TRBJ2-7 | TRBV6-6 | CASSAPSGVSYEQYF | TGTGCCAGCAGTGCCCCCTCCGGGGTCTCCTACGAGCAGTACTTC
17 | once | . | TRBJ2-2 | TRBV7-9 | CASSLGSMGILTGELFF | TGTGCCAGCAGCTTAGGTAGTATGGGAATACTCACCGGGGAGCTGTTTTTT
16 | . | . | TRBJ2-1 | TRBV14 | CASSQVSGLPYNEQFF | TGTGCCAGCAGCCAAGTTTCAGGGCTGCCCTACAATGAGCAGTTCTTC
15 | . | . | TRBJ1-6 | TRBV2 | CASSEMGSYNSPLHF | TGTGCCAGCAGTGAAATGGGCTCCTATAATTCACCCCTCCACTTT
14 | few | . | TRBJ2-5 | TRBV7-9 | CASSLGTSKETQYF | TGTGCCAGCAGTTTGGGGACTTCCAAAGAGACCCAGTACTTC
16 | . | . | TRBJ1-5 | TRBV19 | CASSILYWKGWQPQHF | TGTGCCAGTAGTATACTCTACTGGAAAGGGTGGCAGCCCCAGCATTTT
13 | . | . | TRBJ2-2 | TRBV6-6 | CASSSDTLGELFF | TGTGCCAGCAGTTCCGACACTCTCGGGGAGCTGTTTTTT
14 | . | . | TRBJ2-7 | TRBV11-2 | CASIGVDRNYEQYF | TGTGCCAGCATCGGGGTAGATCGAAACTACGAGCAGTACTTC
15 | . | . | TRBJ1-1 | TRBV7-9 | CASSFGAYLNTEAFF | TGTGCCAGCAGCTTCGGGGCCTACTTGAACACTGAAGCTTTCTTT
16 | once | TRBD2 | TRBJ2-2 | TRBV5-1 | CASSRTSGANTGELFF | TGCGCCAGCAGCCGGACTAGCGGGGCGAACACCGGGGAGCTGTTTTTT
16 | . | TRBD2 | TRBJ2-3 | TRBV7-9 | CASTKAGVRGTDTQYF | TGTGCCAGCACCAAAGCGGGGGTGAGGGGCACAGATACGCAGTATTTT
14 | once | TRBD1 | TRBJ1-1 | TRBV29-1 | CSVESLTGGTEAFF | TGCAGCGTTGAAAGCTTGACAGGGGGCACTGAAGCTTTCTTT
17 | . | TRBD2 | TRBJ2-7 | TRBV7-9 | CASSPLGSSGSSYEQYF | TGTGCCAGCAGCCCTCTCGGGAGTAGCGGGAGCTCCTACGAGCAGTACTTC
14 | . | . | TRBJ1-5 | TRBV14 | CASSHSGSNQPQHF | TGTGCCAGCAGCCACTCAGGGAGCAATCAGCCCCAGCATTTT
13 | . | . | TRBJ2-2 | TRBV10-2 | CASSESTPGELFF | TGCGCCAGCAGTGAGTCCACCCCCGGGGAGCTGTTTTTT
12 | . | . | TRBJ2-3 | TRBV4-1 | CASSQDRDTQYF | TGCGCCAGCAGCCAAGATCGGGATACGCAGTATTTT
14 | . | . | TRBJ1-1 | TRBV5-4 | CASSFFGLNTEAFF | TGTGCCAGCAGCTTCTTCGGACTAAACACTGAAGCTTTCTTT
12 | . | . | TRBJ2-3 | TRBV12-5 | CASGLVRDTQYF | TGTGCTAGTGGTTTGGTACGTGATACGCAGTATTTT
13 | . | TRBD2 | TRBJ2-5 | TRBV2 | CASTQGLVETQYF | TGTGCCAGCACCCAAGGACTAGTTGAGACCCAGTACTTC
14 | . | . | TRBJ2-3 | TRBV27 | CASSFYSSTDTQYF | TGTGCCAGCAGTTTCTACTCCAGCACAGATACGCAGTATTTT
18 | . | TRBD1 | TRBJ2-3 | TRBV18 | CASSHRGPGQGFTDTQYF | TGTGCCAGCTCACACAGGGGTCCGGGACAGGGATTCACAGATACGCAGTATTTT
17 | . | . | TRBJ2-1 | TRBV19 | CASSKRGRLVKNNEQFF | TGTGCCAGTAGTAAGAGGGGCAGGTTAGTAAAAAACAATGAGCAGTTCTTC
12 | . | . | TRBJ1-2 | TRBV11-2 | CASSPSGSGYTF | TGTGCCAGCAGCCCCTCTGGGAGCGGCTACACCTTC
15 | few | . | TRBJ1-5 | TRBV12-1 | CASSSRALVHQPQHF | TGTGCCAGCAGCTCCCGGGCCTTGGTGCATCAGCCCCAGCATTTT
15 | . | . | TRBJ1-4 | TRBV30 | CAWSPISDLWEKLFF | TGTGCCTGGAGTCCCATTTCAGATTTATGGGAAAAACTGTTTTTT
13 | . | . | TRBJ1-6 | TRBV9 | CASSVGFNSPLHF | TGTGCCAGCAGCGTCGGGTTTAATTCACCCCTCCACTTT
18 | few | TRBD1 | TRBJ1-6 | TRBV4-2 | CASSQDLRGGQDNSPLHF | TGTGCCAGCAGCCAAGATTTGAGAGGGGGACAGGATAATTCACCCCTCCACTTT
17 | . | . | TRBJ2-3 | TRBV18 | CASSPLEVTFSTDTQYF | TGTGCCAGCTCACCATTGGAGGTTACATTTAGCACAGATACGCAGTATTTT
14 | . | TRBD1 | TRBJ1-4 | TRBV7-2 | CASSFRRGPEALFF | TGTGCCAGCAGCTTCCGCAGGGGGCCAGAAGCACTGTTTTTT
14 | . | . | TRBJ2-4 | TRBV6-5 | CASRPDIAKNIQYF | TGTGCCAGCAGACCGGATATAGCCAAAAACATTCAGTACTTC
14 | . | . | TRBJ1-5 | TRBV6-6 | CASSYPGINQPQHF | TGTGCCAGCAGTTACCCAGGGATCAATCAGCCCCAGCATTTT
16 | . | . | TRBJ2-1 | TRBV9 | CASSVGDWDPYNEQFF | TGTGCCAGCAGCGTAGGTGACTGGGACCCCTACAATGAGCAGTTCTTC
15 | . | TRBD1 | TRBJ1-5 | TRBV7-2 | CASSLNRGPDQPQHF | TGTGCCAGCAGCTTAAACAGGGGCCCGGATCAGCCCCAGCATTTT
19 | . | TRBD1 | TRBJ2-6 | TRBV27 | CASSLSDRGRGSGANVLTF | TGTGCCAGCAGTTTATCCGACAGGGGCCGGGGGTCTGGGGCCAACGTCCTGACTTTC
14 | . | TRBD2 | TRBJ2-1 | TRBV5-1 | CASESAGGNNEQFF | TGCGCCAGTGAATCAGCGGGGGGCAACAATGAGCAGTTCTTC
15 | . | . | TRBJ1-2 | TRBV6-5 | CASSSLRSPIYGYTF | TGTGCCAGCAGTTCGCTCCGGAGCCCAATCTATGGCTACACCTTC
15 | . | TRBD1 | TRBJ1-6 | TRBV5-4 | CASSSPGTGHSPLHF | TGTGCCAGCAGCTCTCCCGGGACAGGACATTCACCCCTCCACTTT
14 | . | TRBD2 | TRBJ2-5 | TRBV5-6 | CASSSSGGSETQYF | TGTGCCAGCAGCTCCAGCGGGGGGAGTGAGACCCAGTACTTC
14 | . | . | TRBJ2-5 | TRBV6-5 | CASSSQPREETQYF | TGTGCCAGCAGCTCACAACCTCGAGAAGAGACCCAGTACTTC